A single sample is the source of the 11 T cell receptor beta chains below, sequenced in a study of prognosis after radiotherapy for stage I lung cancer. The study amplified the TCR beta CDR3 region from genomic DNA. This amplification was carried out by two rounds of multiplex PCR. Primers specific to each TRBV and TRBJ gene drove first-round PCR. TCRdb passed the multiplex PCR reads through MiXCR, listing each CDR3 protein once. Of 30,000 to 40,000 distinct CDR3 sequences listed, around 35% were seen once; the top ten hold 15% to 20%. Sequences were derived from PBMCs, sampled before or after stereotactic body radiation therapy (not recorded which). Receptors were obtained from a donor older than 45 with non-small cell lung cancer.

This clonotype showed up many times. The J gene is TRBJ2-7, the V gene TRBV10-2; possible D gene TRBD1, 5 bases. This CDR3 spans 14 amino acids. Germline values: CDR1 WSHSY, CDR2 SAAADI. V was pared by 6 bases and J by 6 bases, with 18 bases between. The CDR3 bases are TGCGCCAGCAGCGACAGCCGATTCGTCTCCGAGCAGTACTTC. Translating it yields CASSDSRFVSEQYF.

V is TRBV27 and J is TRBJ1-2; 7 positions match TRBD1. Germline loops: CDR1 MNHEY, CDR2 SMNVEV (reference sequence). The CDR3 consists of 15 residues. V trimming: 5 bases; J trimming: 7 bases; junction bases outside the gene matches: 13. This chain's CDR3 is CASSRQGSPIFGYTF. The CDR3 region has the DNA TGTGCCAGCAGTAGACAGGGATCCCCGATCTTTGGCTACACCTTC.

On this clonotype: This may stem from a read error, because a much larger clone lies one nucleotide away. The chain is built from TRBV6-2 or TRBV6-3 and TRBJ2-1; D may correspond to TRBD1 or TRBD2 (5 bases each). This CDR3 contains 14 residues. CDR1 is MNHEY and CDR2 is SVGEGT in the germline V gene. The ends were cut back, 5 bases at V and 7 bases at J, with 15 bases in the middle. The CDR3 DNA sequence: TGTGCCAGCAGTGAAGTGCTCAGGGAGAATGAGCAGTTCTTC. This encodes CASSEVLRENEQFF.

Of note for this clonotype: This clone may be a read error of a much larger clone one base away. The chain uses TRBV6-1 and TRBJ1-1; D not certain. The germline gives CDR1 MNHNS, CDR2 SASEGT. CDR3 length: 12 amino acids. CDR3 loop: CASSSQFAEASF. The CDR3 coding sequence is TGTGCCAGCAGCTCGCAGTTCGCTGAAGCTTCCTTT.

A word on this clonotype: This likely traces to a read error, being one base from a far larger clone. This chain connects TRBV6-4 to TRBJ1-2, with 12 positions matching TRBD1. The CDR3 contains 15 residues. Germline assignment: CDR1 MRHNA and CDR2 SNTAGT. DNA of the CDR3: TGTGCCAGCAGTGAGCCGGGACAGGGGGCGTATGTCTACACCTTC. This encodes CASSEPGQGAYVYTF.

This clonotype was observed at least ten times. This chain joins TRBV19 and TRBJ1-4; D is unresolved. Germline-derived CDR1 and CDR2 are LNHDA and SQIVND (reference sequence). The ends were cut back, 5 bases at V and 3 bases at J, with 4 bases in the middle. This CDR3 region has 12 residues. Here the CDR3 reads CASSGSNEKLFF. Here the CDR3 DNA reads TGTGCCAGTAGTGGATCTAATGAAAAACTGTTTTTT.

A note on this clonotype: The junction departs from germline at one end; a sequencing error may be responsible. The CDR3 reads CDSSPPHYGQYF. CDR3 in DNA: TGTGACAGCAGTCCGCCCCACTACGGGCAGTACTTC. This chain links TRBV28 with TRBJ2-7; D gene uncertain. Germline CDR1 and CDR2: MDHEN and SYDVKM. This CDR3 comprises 12 residues.

The chain has TRBV12-3 or TRBV12-4 and TRBJ2-1; D is ambiguous. CDR3 length: 11 amino acids. In nucleotides, the CDR3 is TGTTCCGGTTGTTACTACAATGAGCAGTTCTTC. Residues: CSGCYYNEQFF.

This clonotype occurred many times. The rearrangement joins TRBV5-6 to TRBJ2-7; possibly TRBD2 for D (5 bases). Between the trimmed V and J ends, which lost 2 bases and 3 bases, there was a span of 9 bases. Germline assignment: CDR1 SGHDT and CDR2 YYEEEE. There are 13 residues in the CDR3. CDR3 in amino acids: CASSLFGSYEQYF. CDR3 DNA: TGTGCCAGCAGCTTATTTGGGAGCTACGAGCAGTACTTC.

This clonotype was counted many times. The chain combines TRBV27 with TRBJ1-1; 7 bases line up with TRBD1. CDR1 is MNHEY and CDR2 is SMNVEV in the germline V gene (reference sequence). Trimming removed 3 bases from V and 5 bases from J; junction bases left unmatched: 9. The CDR3 is 15 residues long. The CDR3 protein is CASSFGVTGYTEAFF. CDR3 bases: TGTGCCAGCAGTTTCGGGGTGACAGGGTATACTGAAGCTTTCTTT.

This clonotype appeared many times. The genes are TRBV7-2 and TRBJ1-2; 9 nucleotides agree with TRBD1. The J segment lost 6 bases and the V segment lost 5 bases, leaving 4 bases of the junction unmatched. Germline assignment: CDR1 SGHTA and CDR2 FQGNSA. This CDR3 has 13 amino acids. CDR3 nucleotide sequence: TGTGCCAGCAGCCCGTGGACAGGGGATGGCTACACCTTC. Translating gives CASSPWTGDGYTF.